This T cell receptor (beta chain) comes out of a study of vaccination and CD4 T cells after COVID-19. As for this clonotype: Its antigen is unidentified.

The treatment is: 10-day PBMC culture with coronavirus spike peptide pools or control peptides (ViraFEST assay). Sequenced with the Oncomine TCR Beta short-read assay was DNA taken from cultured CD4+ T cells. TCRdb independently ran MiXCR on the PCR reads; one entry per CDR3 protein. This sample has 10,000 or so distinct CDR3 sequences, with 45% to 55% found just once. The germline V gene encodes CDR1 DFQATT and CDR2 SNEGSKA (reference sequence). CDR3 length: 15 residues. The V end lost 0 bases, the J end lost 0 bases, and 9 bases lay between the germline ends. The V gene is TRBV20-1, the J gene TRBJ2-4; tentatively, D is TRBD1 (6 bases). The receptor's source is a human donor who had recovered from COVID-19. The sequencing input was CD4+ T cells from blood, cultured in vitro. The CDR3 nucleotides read TGCAGTGCTAGAGAAGGGGGTATAGCCAAAAACATTCAGTACTTC. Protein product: CSAREGGIAKNIQYF.